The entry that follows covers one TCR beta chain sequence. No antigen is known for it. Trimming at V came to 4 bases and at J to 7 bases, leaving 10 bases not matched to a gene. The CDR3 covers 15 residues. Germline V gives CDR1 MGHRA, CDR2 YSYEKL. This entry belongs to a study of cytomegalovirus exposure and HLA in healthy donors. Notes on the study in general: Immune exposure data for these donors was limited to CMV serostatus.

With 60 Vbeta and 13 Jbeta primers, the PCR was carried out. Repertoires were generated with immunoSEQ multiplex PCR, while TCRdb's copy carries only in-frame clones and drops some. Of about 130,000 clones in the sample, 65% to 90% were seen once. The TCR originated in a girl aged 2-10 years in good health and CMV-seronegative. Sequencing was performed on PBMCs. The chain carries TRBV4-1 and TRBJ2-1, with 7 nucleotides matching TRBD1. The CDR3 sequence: CASSPDRVITNEQFF. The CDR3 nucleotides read TGCGCCAGCAGCCCAGACAGGGTAATTACGAATGAGCAGTTCTTC.